This entry lists 21 T cell receptor beta chains sequenced from one sample in a study of cytomegalovirus exposure and HLA in healthy donors. PCR was performed using 60 Vbeta and 13 Jbeta primers. Libraries were prepared by immunoSEQ multiplex PCR; TCRdb keeps only in-frame clonotypes and omits some of them. The sample includes some 180,000 clones, roughly 77% of them seen just once. The specimen was PBMCs. These receptor sequences come from a woman in her thirties in good health and CMV-seropositive.

The V gene is TRBV7-2, the J gene TRBJ2-1, with TRBD2 matching over 8 bases. J lost 5 bases, V lost 4 bases, and 19 bases had no gene match. The germline V gene encodes CDR1 SGHTA and CDR2 FQGNSA. The CDR3 is 19 residues long. The CDR3 DNA is TGTGCCAGCAGCTCCCTCCCGGGGGGGCCAGTGGGGAGACACAATGAGCAGTTCTTC. Protein: CASSSLPGGPVGRHNEQFF.

The chain couples TRBV11-3 to TRBJ2-5; TRBD2 agrees at 7 bases. The assigned J gene may be wrong: the sequence end matches TRBJ2-7 better. Germline V CDR1 and CDR2: SGHNT, YENEEA. This CDR3 is 15 amino acids long. In nucleotides, the CDR3 is TGTGCCAGCAGCCCTAGGGAGGGTGCTTCCTACGAGCAGTACTTC. Its protein is CASSPREGASYEQYF.

The chain combines TRBV27 with TRBJ1-2; D may be TRBD1 (5 bases). V gave up 3 bases and J gave up 4 bases, with 12 bases separating them. This CDR3 has 14 amino acids. Germline loops: CDR1 MNHEY, CDR2 SMNVEV (reference sequence). CDR3 in amino acids: CASSLAAGIYGYTF. The CDR3 nucleotides read TGTGCCAGCAGTTTGGCCGCAGGGATCTATGGCTACACCTTC.

This clone was counted a few times. The chain joins TRBV6-1 to TRBJ2-2; the D gene is possibly TRBD2 (6 bases). The germline V and J ends were trimmed by 7 bases and 3 bases, with 12 bases remaining between them. Per the germline V gene, CDR1 is MNHNS and CDR2 is SASEGT. The CDR3 length is 14 residues. The CDR3 DNA is TGTGCCAGCAAGAGGGAGCGGGACACCGGGGAGCTGTTTTTT. Amino acid sequence: CASKRERDTGELFF.

V usage is TRBV4-3 and J usage is TRBJ2-3; tentatively, D is TRBD2 (6 bases). CDR1 and CDR2 from the germline V gene are LGHNA and YSLEER. The CDR3 sequence is 14 residues long. The V end was cut by 3 bases, the J end by 5 bases, with 12 bases between. CDR3 protein: CASSHRDSIDTQYF. CDR3 bases: TGCGCCAGCAGCCATAGGGACTCCATAGATACGCAGTATTTT.

The V gene is TRBV28, the J gene TRBJ1-2; D is perhaps TRBD1 (6 bases). Looked up from germline, CDR1 is MDHEN and CDR2 is SYDVKM. With 6 bases removed from V and 5 bases from J, the gap between germline ends came to 16 bases. The CDR3 totals 14 residues. The CDR3 protein is CASSPRDTAYGYTF. The CDR3 nucleotides read TGTGCCAGCAGCCCCCGGGACACCGCGTATGGCTACACCTTC.

The rearrangement joins TRBV4-3 to TRBJ2-1, with a tentative D call TRBD2 (6 bases). V was pared by 4 bases and J by 8 bases, with 15 bases between. Germline V lookup: CDR1 LGHNA, CDR2 YSLEER. This CDR3 comprises 14 residues. CDR3 residues: CASSPRLASDEQFF. In DNA form, the CDR3 reads TGCGCCAGCAGCCCCCGTTTGGCTAGCGATGAGCAGTTCTTC.

J is TRBJ2-5 and V is TRBV11-2; D is possibly TRBD2 (6 bases). TRBJ2-7 explains the end of the DNA better; the J call may be wrong. The CDR3 spans 15 residues. Germline lookup yields CDR1 SGHAT and CDR2 FQNNGV. As DNA, the CDR3 is TGTGCCAGCAGCGCGACGGCGGGGTACCCCTACGAGCAGTACTTC. This sequence encodes CASSATAGYPYEQYF.

This chain joins TRBV5-6 and TRBJ2-7, with a tentative D call TRBD2 (5 bases). Trimming shortened V by 7 bases and J by 5 bases, and 10 bases separated the two germline ends. The CDR3 loop spans 11 amino acids. Germline CDR1 and CDR2: SGHDT and YYEEEE. CDR3 coding DNA: TGTGCCAGCCAGCGGCGCAACGAGCAGTACTTC. Translated, it gives CASQRRNEQYF.

V gene TRBV18 combines with J gene TRBJ2-3; a weak D match, TRBD2 (5 bases). Trimming took 2 bases from V and 0 from J, leaving 6 bases between them. Germline values: CDR1 KGHSH, CDR2 LQKENI. The CDR3 is made up of 14 amino acids. Here the CDR3 reads CASSPRTSTDTQYF. The CDR3 DNA reads as TGTGCCAGCTCACCAAGGACTAGCACAGATACGCAGTATTTT. Full variable domain (rest looked up from reference TRBV18 and TRBJ2-3): NAGVMQNPRHLVRRRGQEARLRCSPMKGHSHVYWYRQLPEEGLKFMVYLQKENIIDESGMPKERFSAEFPKEGPSILRIQQVVRGDSAAYFCASSPRTSTDTQYFGPGTRLTVL.

This rearrangement joins TRBV14 to TRBJ1-1; maybe TRBD1 (6 bases). Germline V lookup: CDR1 SGHDN, CDR2 FVKESK. CDR3 length: 17 amino acids. Trimming stripped 0 bases from V and 2 bases from J, with 16 bases between. CDR3 coding DNA: TGTGCCAGCAGCCAAGATTGGAGGGGGGGAATCAACACTGAAGCTTTCTTT. Its translation is CASSQDWRGGINTEAFF.

V and J are TRBV4-1 and TRBJ2-1; 12 nucleotides line up with TRBD1. From germline, CDR1 is MGHRA and CDR2 YSYEKL. This CDR3 has 16 residues. Germline trimming cut 5 bases from V and 6 bases from J; bases unmatched to any gene: 8. The CDR3: CASSNPGTGGLNEQFF. The CDR3 coding sequence is TGCGCCAGCAGCAACCCCGGGACAGGGGGCCTCAATGAGCAGTTCTTC.

The rearrangement uses TRBV30 and TRBJ1-2, with a possible D match to TRBD1 (5 bases). CDR1 is GTSNPN, CDR2 SVGIG, per germline (reference sequence). V lost 2 bases and J lost 8, with 21 bases in between. The CDR3 has 15 amino acids. This chain's CDR3 is CAWSLRVREDLGYTF. CDR3 sequence (DNA): TGTGCCTGGAGTCTAAGGGTCAGGGAAGATCTAGGCTACACCTTC.

This chain joins TRBV5-4 and TRBJ2-2, with TRBD2 as a possible D gene (7 bases). The V gene's germline CDR1 is SGHNT and CDR2 YYREEE (reference sequence). This CDR3 comprises 15 residues. Trimming pared 4 bases from V and 5 bases from J, leaving 15 bases between. The CDR3 sequence is CASSRGGARTGELFF. The CDR3 DNA reads TGTGCCAGCAGCAGAGGGGGGGCACGGACCGGGGAGCTGTTTTTT.

This clone was seen more than once but under ten times. The rearrangement links TRBV27 to TRBJ2-7, with D possibly TRBD2 on 6 matching bases. The CDR3 is made up of 16 amino acids. Germline V gene data show CDR1 as MNHEY and CDR2 as SMNVEV (reference sequence). V was clipped by 0 bases and J by 0 bases, with 12 bases between them. CDR3 protein: CASSLSGTFSSYEQYF. The CDR3 DNA reads as TGTGCCAGCAGTTTATCCGGGACTTTTAGCTCCTACGAGCAGTACTTC.

The chain employs TRBV10-2 and TRBJ1-6; unclear D gene. The CDR3 totals 14 residues. The V gene lost 0 bases and the J gene lost 7 bases, with 7 bases spanning the gap. CDR1 is WSHSY and CDR2 is SAAADI in the germline V gene. CDR3 sequence (DNA): TGCGCCAGCAGTGAGTCGACTCAGAATTCACCCCTCCACTTT. The encoded protein is CASSESTQNSPLHF.

The V call is TRBV28, the J call TRBJ2-7, with 10 bases that match TRBD2. CDR1 MDHEN and CDR2 SYDVKM come from the germline V gene. The CDR3 consists of 15 residues. After removal of 6 bases from V and 4 bases from J, the junction contained 9 bases not matched to a gene. CDR3 DNA sequence: TGTGCCAGCAGCGTAGCGGGGGGCCTTTATTACGAGCAGTACTTC. This encodes CASSVAGGLYYEQYF. Combining the CDR3 with reference TRBV28 and TRBJ2-7 gives the whole variable domain DVKVTQSSRYLVKRTGEKVFLECVQDMDHENMFWYRQDPGLGLRLIYFSYDVKMKEKGDIPEGYSVSREKKERFSLILESASTNQTSMYLCASSVAGGLYYEQYFGPGTRLTVT.

This clone was seen a single time. The gene calls are TRBV20-1 and TRBJ1-5; D might be TRBD1 (5 bases). Germline V gene lookup returns CDR1 DFQATT and CDR2 SNEGSKA (reference sequence). The CDR3 spans 11 residues. Trimming pared 6 bases from V and 7 bases from J, leaving 10 bases between. CDR3 nucleotide sequence: TGCAGTGCCAGCAGGGAACAGCCCCAGCATTTT. This sequence encodes CSASREQPQHF.

The chain joins TRBV5-1 to TRBJ1-1, with D possibly matching TRBD1 (6 bases). Germline V gene lookup returns CDR1 SGHRS and CDR2 YFSETQ. This CDR3 is 13 amino acids long. V was shortened by 3 bases and J by 10 bases, with 16 bases between the two germline ends. The CDR3 sequence: CASSSGALDSAFF. CDR3 nucleotide sequence: TGCGCCAGCAGCTCAGGGGCACTCGACTCAGCTTTCTTT.

The chain employs TRBV30 and TRBJ1-2; perhaps TRBD1 as D (6 bases). V shed 5 bases and J shed 7 bases, with 20 bases lying between them. Per germline, CDR1 GTSNPN and CDR2 SVGIG (reference sequence). The CDR3 consists of 14 residues. The CDR3 bases are TGTGCCTGGGGAACCCCCCGGGGGGCGAGTGGCTACACCTTC. Translated, it gives CAWGTPRGASGYTF.

As DNA, the CDR3 is TGTGCCAGCAGCTCGGGGAGCAGTCAGTACTTC. This translates into CASSSGSSQYF. The chain has TRBV7-6 and TRBJ2-4; a weak D match, TRBD2 (5 bases). The CDR3 sequence is 11 residues long. The V and J ends lost 4 bases and 12 bases respectively, with 10 bases between them. In germline, CDR1 is SGHVS, CDR2 FNYEAQ.